These 25 T cell receptor beta chains came from one sample sequenced in a study of blood T cell repertoires in COVID-19. Produced via immunoSEQ multiplex PCR; TCRdb's table is partial and in-frame only. The sample records over 70,000 clones, around 80% being singletons. Specimen: peripheral blood. These receptors came from a man aged 65 to 79 who had recovered from COVID-19.

The chain links TRBV9 to TRBJ1-1; D call uncertain. V dropped 2 bases and J dropped 1 base, with 15 bases sitting between them. Germline assignment: CDR1 SGDLS and CDR2 YYNGEE. This CDR3 region has 16 residues. CDR3: CASSVLTRAQNTEAFF. The CDR3 coding sequence is TGTGCCAGCAGCGTCCTCACGAGGGCACAGAACACTGAAGCTTTCTTT.

This clone was seen at least ten times. This chain joins TRBV18 and TRBJ2-3, with TRBD2 matching over 8 bases. The CDR3 sequence is 16 residues long. Germline V lookup: CDR1 KGHSH, CDR2 LQKENI. The ends lost 6 bases at V and 4 bases at J; junction bases unmatched: 12. This CDR3 is CASSRSSSGNADTQYF. CDR3 nucleotides: TGTGCCAGCTCGCGCTCGAGTAGCGGGAATGCAGATACGCAGTATTTT.

The rearrangement joins TRBV28 to TRBJ1-1, with TRBD1 as a possible D gene (5 bases). The CDR3 contains 12 residues. V lost 6 bases, J lost 3 bases, and 8 bases lay in between. CDR1 is MDHEN and CDR2 is SYDVKM in the germline V gene. The CDR3 bases are TGTGCCAGCAGACTGGGGCACACTGAAGCTTTCTTT. Its protein product is CASRLGHTEAFF. The whole variable domain, filled in from reference TRBV28 and TRBJ1-1, reads DVKVTQSSRYLVKRTGEKVFLECVQDMDHENMFWYRQDPGLGLRLIYFSYDVKMKEKGDIPEGYSVSREKKERFSLILESASTNQTSMYLCASRLGHTEAFFGQGTRLTVV.

The gene calls are TRBV9 and TRBJ2-1; 7 nucleotides match TRBD1. V was pared by 4 bases and J by 7 bases, with 11 bases of the junction left unmatched. The CDR3 loop spans 15 amino acids. CDR1 and CDR2 (germline): SGDLS, YYNGEE. CDR3: CASSLRGWDVNEQFF. CDR3 coding DNA: TGTGCCAGCAGCCTCAGGGGGTGGGATGTGAATGAGCAGTTCTTC.

This clone showed up just once. The rearrangement joins TRBV28 to TRBJ2-3, with 14 bases matching TRBD2. This CDR3 is 17 amino acids long. In germline, CDR1 is MDHEN, CDR2 SYDVKM. With V trimmed by 6 bases and J by 2 bases, 7 bases remained unmatched. The CDR3 spells CASSNPGLAGATDTQYF. CDR3 DNA sequence: TGTGCCAGCAGCAACCCGGGACTAGCGGGGGCCACAGATACGCAGTATTTT. Together with reference TRBV28 and TRBJ2-3, the CDR3 gives the full variable domain: DVKVTQSSRYLVKRTGEKVFLECVQDMDHENMFWYRQDPGLGLRLIYFSYDVKMKEKGDIPEGYSVSREKKERFSLILESASTNQTSMYLCASSNPGLAGATDTQYFGPGTRLTVL.

The V and J genes are TRBV7-2 and TRBJ2-2, with TRBD1 matching over 7 bases. This CDR3 has 14 residues. The V segment lost 5 bases and the J segment 6 bases; nucleotides outside the gene matches: 6. Germline CDR1 SGHTA, CDR2 FQGNSA. The CDR3 DNA sequence: TGTGCCAGCAGCATGAACAGGGGTTCCGGGGAGCTGTTTTTT. Amino acids: CASSMNRGSGELFF.

V is TRBV7-8 and J is TRBJ1-1; D is undetermined. From germline, CDR1 is SGHVS and CDR2 FQNEAQ. V gave up 2 bases and J gave up 6 bases, with 13 bases separating them. The CDR3 has 14 residues. This chain's CDR3 is CASSLTGSSPEAFF. The CDR3 DNA follows: TGTGCCAGCAGCTTAACCGGGTCCTCCCCTGAAGCTTTCTTT.

The J gene is TRBJ1-5, the V gene TRBV7-2; TRBD1 matches at 10 bases. Germline V gives CDR1 SGHTA, CDR2 FQGNSA. The V gene end was trimmed by 5 bases and the J gene end by 6 bases; junction bases not matched to a gene: 10. CDR3 length equals 16 residues. The CDR3 protein is CASSPTRQGASQPQHF. CDR3 nucleotide sequence: TGTGCCAGCAGCCCCACCCGACAGGGGGCTTCTCAGCCCCAGCATTTT.

The rearrangement uses TRBV19 and TRBJ1-2; 7 nucleotides line up with TRBD1. This CDR3 region has 12 residues. Per germline, CDR1 LNHDA and CDR2 SQIVND (reference sequence). Trimming removed 10 bases from V and 8 bases from J; junction bases left unmatched: 10. This chain's CDR3 is CATTQGTGGYTF. The CDR3 nucleotides read TGTGCCACCACACAGGGGACGGGAGGCTACACCTTC.

The J gene is TRBJ1-2, the V gene TRBV11-3, with 7 bases aligning to TRBD1. Germline-derived CDR1 and CDR2 are SGHNT and YENEEA. This CDR3 comprises 13 residues. Losses at the gene ends were 4 bases for V and 3 bases for J; bases not matched to a gene: 2. CDR3 in amino acids: CASSSGTDYGYTF. The CDR3 nucleotides are TGTGCCAGCAGCTCGGGGACAGACTATGGCTACACCTTC.

This clone occurred a few times. The chain is built from TRBV5-5 and TRBJ1-2, with TRBD1 as a possible D gene (5 bases). Between the trimmed V and J ends, which lost 6 bases and 5 bases, there was a span of 20 bases. Germline V lookup: CDR1 SGHKS, CDR2 YYEKEE (reference sequence). This CDR3 region has 15 residues. The CDR3, as DNA: TGTGCCAGCATCAGTGAAGTGGGCAGGGCATATGGCTACACCTTC. This translates into CASISEVGRAYGYTF.

This clone was observed a few times. The chain couples TRBV18 to TRBJ1-1; D gene unclear. CDR3 size: 13 residues. The V gene's germline CDR1 is KGHSH and CDR2 LQKENI. The V end was cut by 5 bases, the J end by 0 bases, with 7 bases between. CDR3 nucleotide sequence: TGTGCCAGCTCAGCCACAGTGAACACTGAAGCTTTCTTT. Residues: CASSATVNTEAFF.

The chain recombines TRBV3-1 (or the pseudogene TRBV3-2) with TRBJ1-2; D remains ambiguous. The CDR3 spans 15 residues. In germline, CDR1 is LGHDT, CDR2 YNNKEL (reference sequence). Trimming took off 1 base at V and 4 bases at J, with 13 bases between the two ends. The CDR3 loop reads CASSQGSQRAYGYTF. Here the CDR3 DNA reads TGTGCCAGCAGCCAAGGATCCCAGAGGGCCTATGGCTACACCTTC.

CDR3 nucleotides: TGTGCCAGCAGTTTCCCTGGACACTCCTACGAGCAGTACTTC. Translating it yields CASSFPGHSYEQYF. The J gene is TRBJ2-7, the V gene TRBV28; D perhaps matches TRBD1 (5 bases). Trimming removed 3 bases at V and 0 bases at J, with 9 bases between. Germline V gene sequence: CDR1 MDHEN, CDR2 SYDVKM. This CDR3 has 14 residues.

The V call is TRBV11-2, the J call TRBJ1-2; D is uncertain. This CDR3 is built from 12 residues. CDR1 SGHAT and CDR2 FQNNGV come from the germline V gene. V shed 5 bases and J shed 9 bases, with 13 bases lying between them. The CDR3 DNA sequence: TGTGCCAGCAGCGTTGCGAGTAACCGCTACACCTTC. Translation: CASSVASNRYTF.

V gene TRBV18 combines with J gene TRBJ1-5, with D tentatively TRBD1 (6 bases). From germline, CDR1 is KGHSH and CDR2 LQKENI. The CDR3 is 15 residues long. V lost 1 base, J lost 6 bases, and 13 bases lay in between. CDR3 amino acids: CASSPRGGRGQPQHF. DNA for the CDR3: TGTGCCAGCTCACCACGAGGGGGAAGAGGTCAGCCCCAGCATTTT. Filled out from reference TRBV18 and TRBJ1-5, the complete variable domain reads NAGVMQNPRHLVRRRGQEARLRCSPMKGHSHVYWYRQLPEEGLKFMVYLQKENIIDESGMPKERFSAEFPKEGPSILRIQQVVRGDSAAYFCASSPRGGRGQPQHFGDGTRLSIL.

The chain has TRBV3-1 (or the pseudogene TRBV3-2) and TRBJ2-5; 11 nucleotides match TRBD1. In germline, CDR1 is LGHDT, CDR2 YNNKEL (reference sequence). With V trimmed by 4 bases and J by 2 bases, 3 bases remained unmatched. This CDR3 spans 15 amino acids. In nucleotides, the CDR3 is TGTGCCAGCAGCCGGGGGACAGGGGGTCAAGAGACCCAGTACTTC. Its protein product is CASSRGTGGQETQYF.

The V and J genes are TRBV6-1 and TRBJ1-6, with D possibly matching TRBD1 (6 bases). Germline V gene data show CDR1 as MNHNS and CDR2 as SASEGT. The V end was cut by 8 bases, the J end by 8 bases, with 13 bases between. The CDR3 loop spans 13 amino acids. This CDR3 is CASGRQVDSPLHF. The CDR3 region has the DNA TGTGCCAGCGGACGACAGGTAGATTCACCCCTCCACTTT.

The J gene is TRBJ2-5, the V gene TRBV28; 11 bases line up with TRBD1. This CDR3 contains 15 residues. V lost 5 bases and J lost 5; bases outside the gene matches: 7. From germline, CDR1 is MDHEN and CDR2 SYDVKM. CDR3 bases: TGTGCCAGCAGTCAAGGACAGGGGGCAAGGGAGACCCAGTACTTC. This codes for CASSQGQGARETQYF.

The chain joins TRBV10-3 to TRBJ1-6; no clear D gene. V lost 2 bases and J lost 10, with 12 bases in between. This CDR3 has 14 residues. Looked up from germline, CDR1 is ENHRY and CDR2 is SYGVKD. CDR3 sequence reads: CAISEEGSGSPLHF. As DNA, the CDR3 is TGTGCCATCAGTGAGGAAGGGTCGGGGTCACCCCTCCACTTT.

The CDR3 DNA sequence: TGTGCCAGTAGTCCCCAGACAGCTACCTACGAGCAGTACTTC. Residues: CASSPQTATYEQYF. The rearrangement links TRBV19 to TRBJ2-7; possible D gene TRBD1, 5 bases. Trimming cost V 5 bases and J 2 bases, with 13 bases left between them. Germline loops: CDR1 LNHDA, CDR2 SQIVND (reference sequence). The CDR3 runs to 14 residues. Complete variable domain (other parts from reference TRBV19 and TRBJ2-7): DGGITQSPKYLFRKEGQNVTLSCEQNLNHDAMYWYRQDPGQGLRLIYYSQIVNDFQKGDIAEGYSVSREKKESFPLTVTSAQKNPTAFYLCASSPQTATYEQYFGPGTRLTVT.

The rearrangement uses TRBV12-5 and TRBJ2-2, with TRBD2 matching over 10 bases. This CDR3 contains 16 residues. After removal of 1 base from V and 2 bases from J, the junction contained 1 base not matched to a gene. CDR1 is LGHNT and CDR2 is FRNRAP in the germline V gene. CDR3 sequence reads: CASGLGLAGNTGELFF. The CDR3 DNA sequence: TGTGCTAGTGGTTTGGGACTAGCGGGCAACACCGGGGAGCTGTTTTTT.

This clone was recorded at least ten times. CDR3 amino acids: CASSEGTGNYGYTF. Written as DNA, the CDR3 is TGTGCCAGCAGTGAAGGGACAGGGAACTATGGCTACACCTTC. This chain links TRBV6-1 with TRBJ1-2; 8 bases align to TRBD1. Unmatched junction bases numbered 0, after V lost 1 base and J lost 2 bases. Germline CDR1 is MNHNS and CDR2 is SASEGT. This CDR3 is built from 14 residues.

J is TRBJ1-3 and V is TRBV3-1 (or the pseudogene TRBV3-2); D is unclear. The CDR3 covers 14 residues. V was trimmed by 4 bases and J by 4 bases, leaving 11 bases between them. Germline loops: CDR1 LGHDT, CDR2 YNNKEL (reference sequence). CDR3 sequence: CASSRVAGGNTIYF. The CDR3 region has the DNA TGTGCCAGCAGCCGAGTGGCAGGAGGAAACACCATATATTTT.

The chain is built from TRBV4-3 and TRBJ2-3; D perhaps matches TRBD1 (6 bases). The CDR3 runs to 12 residues. Per the germline V gene, CDR1 is LGHNA and CDR2 is YSLEER. V lost 0 bases and J 11 bases, leaving 9 bases between the germline ends. The CDR3 loop reads CASSQDRGLQYF. The CDR3, as DNA: TGCGCCAGCAGCCAAGACAGGGGATTGCAGTATTTT.